The clone carrying this TCR beta chain was counted between two and nine times. Between the trimmed V and J ends, which lost 2 bases and 0 bases, there was a span of 10 bases. The CDR3 has 15 residues. This record comes from a study of T-cell memory formation after mild COVID-19. TCRdb re-analysed the 5' RACE reads in MiXCR, keeping a single row per CDR3 protein. The sample contains hundreds of thousands of distinct CDR3 sequences, roughly 15% of which appear only once. The sequenced sample was PBMCs or a T cell subset sorted from them (not recorded which). The chain joins TRBV12-3 or TRBV12-4 to TRBJ1-1, with D possibly matching TRBD1 (5 bases). This clonotype was obtained from a young man who had mild COVID-19 (a few samples of this study predate the infection). Cell type and time point are not known. This chain's CDR3 is CASSLRPRVNTEAFF. CDR3 sequence (DNA): TGTGCCAGCAGTTTACGCCCCAGGGTGAACACTGAAGCTTTCTTT.